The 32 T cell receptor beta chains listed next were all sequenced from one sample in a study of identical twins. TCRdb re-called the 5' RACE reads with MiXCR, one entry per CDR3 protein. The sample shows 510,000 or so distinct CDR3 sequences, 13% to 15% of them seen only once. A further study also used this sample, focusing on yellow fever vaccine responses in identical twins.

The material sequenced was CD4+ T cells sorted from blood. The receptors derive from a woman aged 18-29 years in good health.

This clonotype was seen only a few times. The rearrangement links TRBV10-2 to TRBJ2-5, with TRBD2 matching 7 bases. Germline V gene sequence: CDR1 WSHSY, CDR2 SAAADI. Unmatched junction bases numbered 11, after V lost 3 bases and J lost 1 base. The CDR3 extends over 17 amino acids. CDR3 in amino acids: CASSEGRAGRRQETQYF. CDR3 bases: TGCGCCAGCAGTGAAGGTAGAGCGGGACGCCGCCAAGAGACCCAGTACTTC.

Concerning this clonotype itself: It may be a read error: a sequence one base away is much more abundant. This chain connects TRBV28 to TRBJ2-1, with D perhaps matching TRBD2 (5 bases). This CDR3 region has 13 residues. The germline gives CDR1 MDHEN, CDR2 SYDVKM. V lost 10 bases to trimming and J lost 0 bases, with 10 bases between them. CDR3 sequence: CATGGSSYNEQFF. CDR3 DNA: TGTGCCACCGGAGGCAGCTCCTACAATGAGCAGTTCTTC.

CDR3 nucleotides: TGCAGTGCTAGAAGGGTTGAGACCCAGTACTTC. Translation gives CSARRVETQYF. The J gene is TRBJ2-5, the V gene TRBV20-1; D is unclear. Germline assignment: CDR1 DFQATT and CDR2 SNEGSKA (reference sequence). This CDR3 is 11 amino acids long. Trimming cost V 2 bases and J 5 bases, with 6 bases left between them.

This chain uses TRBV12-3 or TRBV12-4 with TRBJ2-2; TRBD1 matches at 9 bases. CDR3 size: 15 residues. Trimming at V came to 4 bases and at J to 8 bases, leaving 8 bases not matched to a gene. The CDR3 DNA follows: TGTGCCAGCAGTTCCCCGGGACAGGGTAGGGGGGAGCTGTTTTTT. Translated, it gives CASSSPGQGRGELFF.

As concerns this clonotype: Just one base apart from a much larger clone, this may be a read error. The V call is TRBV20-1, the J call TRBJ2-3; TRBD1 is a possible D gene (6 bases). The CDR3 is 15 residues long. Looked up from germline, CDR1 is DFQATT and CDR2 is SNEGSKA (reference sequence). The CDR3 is CIAKTGTLGADTQYF. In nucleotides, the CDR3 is TGCATTGCTAAAACCGGGACACTAGGGGCAGATACGCAGTATTTT.

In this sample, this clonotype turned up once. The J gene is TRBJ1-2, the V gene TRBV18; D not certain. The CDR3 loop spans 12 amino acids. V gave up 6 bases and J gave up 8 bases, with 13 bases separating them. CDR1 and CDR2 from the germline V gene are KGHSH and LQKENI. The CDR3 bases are TGTGCCAGCTCGCTGTCGAGAGAAGGCTACACCTTC. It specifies CASSLSREGYTF.

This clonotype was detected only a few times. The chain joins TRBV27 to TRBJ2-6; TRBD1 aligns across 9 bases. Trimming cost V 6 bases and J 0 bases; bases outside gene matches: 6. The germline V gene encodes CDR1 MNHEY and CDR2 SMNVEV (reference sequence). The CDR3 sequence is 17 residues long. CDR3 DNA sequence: TGTGCCAGCAGGGGGACAGGGAAGGCCTCTGGGGCCAACGTCCTGACTTTC. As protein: CASRGTGKASGANVLTF.

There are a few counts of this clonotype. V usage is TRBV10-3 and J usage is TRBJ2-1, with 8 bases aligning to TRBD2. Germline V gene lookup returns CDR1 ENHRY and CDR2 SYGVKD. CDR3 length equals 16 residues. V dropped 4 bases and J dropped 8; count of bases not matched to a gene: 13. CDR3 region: CAISAVAGLSGDEQFF. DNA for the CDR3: TGTGCCATCAGTGCGGTAGCGGGACTCTCAGGGGATGAGCAGTTCTTC.

The CDR3 sequence is CSASGGNKSYEQYV. The CDR3 coding sequence is TGCAGTGCTAGCGGGGGGAATAAATCCTACGAGCAGTACGTC. J is TRBJ2-7 and V is TRBV20-1, with 7 bases identical to TRBD2. Germline V gives CDR1 DFQATT, CDR2 SNEGSKA (reference sequence). The CDR3 totals 14 residues. Trimming cost V 3 bases and J 1 base; bases outside gene matches: 6.

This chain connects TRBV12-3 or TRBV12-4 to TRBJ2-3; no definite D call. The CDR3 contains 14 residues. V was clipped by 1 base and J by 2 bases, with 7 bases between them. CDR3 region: CASSLVGHTDTQYF. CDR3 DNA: TGTGCCAGCAGTTTAGTTGGGCACACAGATACGCAGTATTTT.

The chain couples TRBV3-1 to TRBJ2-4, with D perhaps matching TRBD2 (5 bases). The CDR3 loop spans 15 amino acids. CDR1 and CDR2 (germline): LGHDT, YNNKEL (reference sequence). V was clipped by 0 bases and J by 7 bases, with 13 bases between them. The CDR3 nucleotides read TGTGCCAGCAGCCAAGATCGGGAAAAGCGGAACATTCAGTACTTC. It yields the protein CASSQDREKRNIQYF.

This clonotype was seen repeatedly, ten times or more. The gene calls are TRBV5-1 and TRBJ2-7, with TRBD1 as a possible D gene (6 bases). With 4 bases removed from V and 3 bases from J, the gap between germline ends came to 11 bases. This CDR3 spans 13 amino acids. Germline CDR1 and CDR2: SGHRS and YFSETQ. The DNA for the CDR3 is TGCGCCAGCAGCCCGGGACACGGCTACGAGCAGTACTTC. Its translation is CASSPGHGYEQYF. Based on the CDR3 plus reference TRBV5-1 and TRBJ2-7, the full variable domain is KAGVTQTPRYLIKTRGQQVTLSCSPISGHRSVSWYQQTPGQGLQFLFEYFSETQRNKGNFPGRFSGRQFSNSRSEMNVSTLELGDSALYLCASSPGHGYEQYFGPGTRLTVT.

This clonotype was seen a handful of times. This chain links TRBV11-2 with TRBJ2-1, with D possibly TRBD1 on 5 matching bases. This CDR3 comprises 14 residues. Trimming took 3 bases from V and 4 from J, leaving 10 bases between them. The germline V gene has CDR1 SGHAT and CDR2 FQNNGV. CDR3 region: CASSLGHGYNEQFF. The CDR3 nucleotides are TGTGCCAGCAGCTTGGGGCACGGATACAATGAGCAGTTCTTC.

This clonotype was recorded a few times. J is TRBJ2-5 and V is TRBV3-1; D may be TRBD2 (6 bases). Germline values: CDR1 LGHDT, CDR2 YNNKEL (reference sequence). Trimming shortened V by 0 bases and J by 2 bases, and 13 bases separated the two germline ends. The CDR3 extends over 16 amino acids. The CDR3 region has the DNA TGTGCCAGCAGCCAAGATCCCTTAGCGGCTCAAGAGACCCAGTACTTC. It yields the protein CASSQDPLAAQETQYF.

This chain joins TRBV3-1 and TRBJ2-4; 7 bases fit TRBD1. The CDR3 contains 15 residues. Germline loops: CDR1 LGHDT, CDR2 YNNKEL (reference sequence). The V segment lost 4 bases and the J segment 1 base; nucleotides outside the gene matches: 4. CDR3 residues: CASSLKGAAKNIQYF. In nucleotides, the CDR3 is TGTGCCAGCAGCCTAAAGGGGGCGGCCAAAAACATTCAGTACTTC. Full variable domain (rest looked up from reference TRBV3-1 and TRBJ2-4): DTAVSQTPKYLVTQMGNDKSIKCEQNLGHDTMYWYKQDSKKFLKIMFSYNNKELIINETVPNRFSPKSPDKAHLNLHINSLELGDSAVYFCASSLKGAAKNIQYFGAGTRLSVL.

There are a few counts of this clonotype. Here the CDR3 DNA reads TGTGCCATCAGTGAAGGGGAGAGAGAAAAACTGTTTTTT. Translated: CAISEGEREKLFF. The V call is TRBV10-3, the J call TRBJ1-4, with D possibly being TRBD1 (5 bases). CDR3 length: 13 amino acids. Deletions cut 3 bases from V and 8 bases from J, with 10 bases between. CDR1 is ENHRY and CDR2 is SYGVKD in the germline V gene.

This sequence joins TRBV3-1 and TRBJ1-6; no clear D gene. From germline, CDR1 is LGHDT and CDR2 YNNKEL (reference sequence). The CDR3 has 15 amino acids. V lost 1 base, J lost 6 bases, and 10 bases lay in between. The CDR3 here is CASSQGILRNSPLHF. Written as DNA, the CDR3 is TGTGCCAGCAGCCAAGGAATACTGCGTAATTCACCCCTCCACTTT. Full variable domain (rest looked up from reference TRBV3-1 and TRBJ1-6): DTAVSQTPKYLVTQMGNDKSIKCEQNLGHDTMYWYKQDSKKFLKIMFSYNNKELIINETVPNRFSPKSPDKAHLNLHINSLELGDSAVYFCASSQGILRNSPLHFGNGTRLTVT.

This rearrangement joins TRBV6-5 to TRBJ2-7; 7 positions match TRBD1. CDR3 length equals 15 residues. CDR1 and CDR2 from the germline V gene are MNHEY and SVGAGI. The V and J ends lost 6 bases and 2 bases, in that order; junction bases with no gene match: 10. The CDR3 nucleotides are TGTGCCAGCAGATTACACGCGACAGGGACCTACGAGCAGTACTTC. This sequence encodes CASRLHATGTYEQYF.

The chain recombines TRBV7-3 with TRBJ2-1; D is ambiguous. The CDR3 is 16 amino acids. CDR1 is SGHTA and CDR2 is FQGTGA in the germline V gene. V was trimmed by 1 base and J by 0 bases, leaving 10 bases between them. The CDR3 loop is CASSLMVTSSYNEQFF. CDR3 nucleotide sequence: TGTGCCAGCAGCTTAATGGTCACGAGCTCCTACAATGAGCAGTTCTTC.

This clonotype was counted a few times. In nucleotides, the CDR3 is TGCAGCACGGGGATAATAGGGGGCAATGAGCAGTTCTTC. This gives the protein CSTGIIGGNEQFF. The rearrangement uses TRBV29-1 and TRBJ2-1, with TRBD1 as a possible D gene (6 bases). The CDR3 spans 13 residues. Per germline, CDR1 SQVTM and CDR2 ANQGSEA. Trimming pared 8 bases from V and 6 bases from J, leaving 17 bases between.

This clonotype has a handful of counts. The CDR3 protein is CASSLVQAEQFF. As DNA, the CDR3 is TGCGCCAGCAGCTTGGTGCAGGCTGAGCAGTTCTTC. J is TRBJ2-1 and V is TRBV5-1, with D unclear. Germline values: CDR1 SGHRS, CDR2 YFSETQ. Deletions cut 0 bases from V and 9 bases from J, with 7 bases between. There are 12 residues in the CDR3.

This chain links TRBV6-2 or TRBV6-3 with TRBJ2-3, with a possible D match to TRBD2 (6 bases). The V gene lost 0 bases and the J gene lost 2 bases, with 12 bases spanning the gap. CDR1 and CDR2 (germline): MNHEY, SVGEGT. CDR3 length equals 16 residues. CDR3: CASSYSGGANTDTQYF. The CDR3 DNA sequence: TGTGCCAGCAGTTACTCCGGCGGGGCAAACACAGATACGCAGTATTTT.

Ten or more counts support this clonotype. CDR3 DNA: TGTGCCAGCAGCAACCACAGGGGTCAGCCCCAGCATTTT. Encoded protein: CASSNHRGQPQHF. The chain recombines TRBV6-1 with TRBJ1-5; 7 nucleotides agree with TRBD1. The CDR3 totals 13 residues. The J segment lost 6 bases and the V segment lost 6 bases, leaving 5 bases of the junction unmatched. Germline lookup yields CDR1 MNHNS and CDR2 SASEGT.

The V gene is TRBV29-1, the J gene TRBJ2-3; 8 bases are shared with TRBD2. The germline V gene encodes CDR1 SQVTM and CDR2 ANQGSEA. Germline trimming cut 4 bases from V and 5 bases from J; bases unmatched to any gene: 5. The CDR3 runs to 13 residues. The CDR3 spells CSVVQRGIDTQYF. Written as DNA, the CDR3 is TGCAGCGTTGTTCAGCGGGGGATAGATACGCAGTATTTT.

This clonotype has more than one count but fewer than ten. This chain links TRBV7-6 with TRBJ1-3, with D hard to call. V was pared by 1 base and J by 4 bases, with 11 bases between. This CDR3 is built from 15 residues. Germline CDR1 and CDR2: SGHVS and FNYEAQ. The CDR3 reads CASSLESGLGNTIYF. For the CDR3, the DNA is TGTGCCAGCAGCTTAGAATCAGGACTAGGAAACACCATATATTTT.

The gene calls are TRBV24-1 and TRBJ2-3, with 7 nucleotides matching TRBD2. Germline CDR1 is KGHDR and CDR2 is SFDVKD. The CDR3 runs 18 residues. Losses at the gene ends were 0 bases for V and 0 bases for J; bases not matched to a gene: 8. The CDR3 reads CATSDLQRGRPSTDTQYF. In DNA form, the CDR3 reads TGTGCCACCAGTGATTTGCAGCGGGGCCGACCTAGCACAGATACGCAGTATTTT.

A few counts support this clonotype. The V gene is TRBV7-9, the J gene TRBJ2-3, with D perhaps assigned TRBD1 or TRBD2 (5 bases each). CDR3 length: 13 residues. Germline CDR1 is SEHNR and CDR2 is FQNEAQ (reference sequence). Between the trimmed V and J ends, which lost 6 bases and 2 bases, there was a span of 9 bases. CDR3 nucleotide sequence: TGTGCCAGCAGGGGACCGAACACAGATACGCAGTATTTT. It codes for CASRGPNTDTQYF.

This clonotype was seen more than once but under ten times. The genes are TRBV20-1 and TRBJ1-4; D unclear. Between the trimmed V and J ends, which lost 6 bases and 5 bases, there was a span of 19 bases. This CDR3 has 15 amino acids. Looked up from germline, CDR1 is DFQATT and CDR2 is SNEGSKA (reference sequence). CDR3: CSAKPNPNYNEKLFF. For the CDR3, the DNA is TGCAGTGCAAAGCCAAACCCCAATTACAATGAAAAACTGTTTTTT.

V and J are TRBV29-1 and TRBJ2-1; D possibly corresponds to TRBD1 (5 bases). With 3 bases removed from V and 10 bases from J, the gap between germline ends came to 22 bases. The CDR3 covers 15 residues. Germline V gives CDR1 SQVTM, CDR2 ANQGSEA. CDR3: CSVESSGRPVREQFF. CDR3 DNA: TGCAGCGTTGAGAGTTCAGGGCGCCCCGTCAGGGAGCAGTTCTTC.

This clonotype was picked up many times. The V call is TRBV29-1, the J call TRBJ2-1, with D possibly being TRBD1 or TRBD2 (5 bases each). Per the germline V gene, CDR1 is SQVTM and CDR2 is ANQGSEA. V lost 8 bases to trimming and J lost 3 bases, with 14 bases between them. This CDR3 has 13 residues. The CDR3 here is CSPLRGVYNEQFF. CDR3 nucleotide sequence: TGCAGCCCTCTGAGGGGCGTCTACAATGAGCAGTTCTTC.

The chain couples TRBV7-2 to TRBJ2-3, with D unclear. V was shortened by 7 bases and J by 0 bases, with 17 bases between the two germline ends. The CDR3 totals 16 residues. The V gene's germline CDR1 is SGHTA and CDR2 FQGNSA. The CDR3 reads CASTPGYARSTDTQYF. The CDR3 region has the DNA TGTGCCAGCACCCCAGGCTACGCACGGAGCACAGATACGCAGTATTTT.

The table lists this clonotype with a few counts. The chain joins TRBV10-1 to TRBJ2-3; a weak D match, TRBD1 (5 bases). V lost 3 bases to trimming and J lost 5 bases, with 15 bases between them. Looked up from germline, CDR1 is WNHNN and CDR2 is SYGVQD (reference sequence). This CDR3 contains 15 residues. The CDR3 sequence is CASSEGALVGDTQYF. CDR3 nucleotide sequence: TGCGCCAGCAGTGAAGGGGCCTTGGTTGGAGATACGCAGTATTTT.